This TCR beta chain was obtained from a study of somatic reversion in DOCK8 deficiency (dated by TCRdb to between 2020 and 2021). General notes on the study: The study compared the T cell receptor beta repertoires of three groups: DOCK8-deficient patients, DOCK8-revertant patients and healthy volunteers. The study set out to investigate how, in DOCK8 deficiency, somatic reversion of pathogenic DOCK8 variants alters lymphocyte differentiation and function. The DOCK8-deficient patients included in the study had already been reported in previous work. Overall results and qualifications from the work: Whether whole blood or PBMCs served as the source material for each individual sample was not specified in the methods.

This clonotype was picked up a small number of times. This receptor's antigen is unknown. No per-base quality is available; no much larger clone lies one base away. Library method: multiplex PCR. TRB libraries were generated by one-step amplicon PCR from roughly 91 ng genomic DNA using EuroClonality-NGS primers. Sequencing of the TRB amplicons was done on Illumina MiSeq instruments using 2 x 250 bp version 2 chemistry. Per the original workflow: IMGT/HighV-QUEST was used for primary TRB sequence analysis and V(D)J annotation. Repertoire diversity and composition were evaluated with VDJtools after nonfunctional clones were removed and downsampling was applied for comparisons between samples. Using fastp trimming at Q25 and MiXCR clonotype assembly, TCRdb reanalyzed the public sequencing data and kept in-frame beta chains. All rows with the same CDR3 protein become a single entry with the most common DNA and genes. The V and J calls and clone size are TCRdb's, not the authors'. Within this sample are about 4,100 distinct CDR3 sequences, with more than 20% of them counted one time only. The top ten clonotypes cover 9.1% of the sample.

Healthy control blood was obtained from volunteer donors provided by blood services in Australia and France. Genomic DNA for TCR repertoire analysis was extracted from either whole blood samples or PBMCs. The junction shows trimming of 1 base on V and 0 bases on J, plus 7 bases between the germline ends. From the cysteine through the phenylalanine, the CDR3 covers 14 amino acids. CDR3 DNA only is kept here, 42 bases in frame from base 1. Sequences DFQATT (CDR1) and SNEGSKA (CDR2) are obtained from the germline V gene (reference sequence). The chain couples TRBV20-1 to TRBJ1-5; D gene: possibly TRBD1, on 5 matching bases. Sample: peripheral blood. The clonotype comes from a human donor in good health. The DNA is TGCAGTGCTAGAGGGGGGGGTAGCAATCAGCCCCAGCATTTT. Protein translation: CSARGGGSNQPQHF.